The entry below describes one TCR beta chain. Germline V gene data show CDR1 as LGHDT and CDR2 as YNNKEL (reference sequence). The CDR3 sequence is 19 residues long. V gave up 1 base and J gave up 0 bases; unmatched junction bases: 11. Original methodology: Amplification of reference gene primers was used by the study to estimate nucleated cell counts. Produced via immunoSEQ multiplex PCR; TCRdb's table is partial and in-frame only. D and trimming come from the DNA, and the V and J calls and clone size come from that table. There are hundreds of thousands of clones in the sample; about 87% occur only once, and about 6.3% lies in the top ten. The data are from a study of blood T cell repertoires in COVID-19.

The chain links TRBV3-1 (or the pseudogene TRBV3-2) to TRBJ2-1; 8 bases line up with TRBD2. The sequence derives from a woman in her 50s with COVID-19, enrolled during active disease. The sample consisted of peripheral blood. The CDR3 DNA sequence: TGTGCCAGCAGCCAAGTCGGTAGCGGGACCTTTAGCTCCTACAATGAGCAGTTCTTC. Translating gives CASSQVGSGTFSSYNEQFF.